A selection of T cell receptor beta chains follows, all from one sample in a study of identical twins. Via MiXCR, TCRdb re-called the 5' RACE reads, giving one row per CDR3 protein. The sample has 240,000 or so distinct CDR3 sequences; 8% to 11% are singletons. The sequenced material came from memory T cells sorted from blood. The receptors come from a man between 50 and 59 years old in good health. CDR3s include the opening cysteine and the closing phenylalanine or tryptophan. A D gene is named only where the DNA matches it firmly. Clone size is given for some rows only: seen once, a few or many times, or a class if the clone is expanded.

v_call	clone_size	j_call	d_call	cdr3_nt	cdr3_aa
TRBV3-1	many	TRBJ2-1	.	TGTGCCAGCAGCCCACAACTCGGCAGGTACAATGAGCAGTTCTTC	CASSPQLGRYNEQFF
TRBV6-2/TRBV6-3	.	TRBJ1-1	.	TGTGCCAGCAGGACTGTCTACACTGAAGCTTTCTTT	CASRTVYTEAFF
TRBV20-1	.	TRBJ2-1	.	TGCAGTGCTAGGAAGGAGGAGCACCACAATGAGCAGTTCTTC	CSARKEEHHNEQFF
TRBV7-2	many	TRBJ2-3	.	TGTGCCAGCAGCTGGGTGGGCGGCCCAGATACGCAGTATTTT	CASSWVGGPDTQYF
TRBV7-9	.	TRBJ2-3	.	TGTGCCAGCAGCCGTGTCGGGGTAACAGATACGCAGTATTTT	CASSRVGVTDTQYF
TRBV4-3	.	TRBJ1-1	.	TGCGCCAGCAGCCAAGAAAGGACTGTGAACACTGAAGCTTTCTTT	CASSQERTVNTEAFF
TRBV5-1	many	TRBJ2-5	.	TGCGCCAGCAGCTTGAACGGGCAAGAGACCCAGTACTTC	CASSLNGQETQYF
TRBV20-1	few	TRBJ2-6	.	TGCAGTGCTAGAGATGGTGGGACCACTGGGGCCAACGTCCTGACTTTC	CSARDGGTTGANVLTF
TRBV3-1	many	TRBJ2-7	TRBD2	TGTGCCAGCAGCCAAGGGCTAGCGGGAGGTGAGCAGTACTTC	CASSQGLAGGEQYF
TRBV4-3	.	TRBJ2-7	.	TGCGCCAGCAGCCAAGATTTAGGGGGCGGGATCTACGAGCAGTACTTC	CASSQDLGGGIYEQYF
TRBV3-1	.	TRBJ1-1	.	TGTGCCAGCAGCCAAGATCGTTTACAGGGAGGGGGCACTGAAGCTTTCTTT	CASSQDRLQGGGTEAFF
TRBV10-3	.	TRBJ1-5	.	TGTGCCATCAGTGAGTTGGGGGGTTACAGTCAGCCCCAGCATTTT	CAISELGGYSQPQHF
TRBV28	many	TRBJ2-1	TRBD2	TGTGCCAGCAGTTTGTCACGGGGGGTTGTGGGCGATGAGCAGTTCTTC	CASSLSRGVVGDEQFF
TRBV2	many	TRBJ1-5	.	TGTGCCAGCAGTCCAGGGTATCGTCAGCCCCAGCATTTT	CASSPGYRQPQHF